This T cell receptor (beta chain) is from a study of vaccination effects on CD4 cells after COVID-19. For the study at large: The ViraFEST assay expanded antigen-specific CD4+ T cells with viral peptide pools before sequencing. Vaccine administered to participants consisted of two doses of either BNT162b2 or mRNA-1273.

Study-wide findings and caveats: After vaccination of healthy people, only 1 of 255 vaccine-induced clones cross-reacted with common cold coronaviruses. The authors studied few convalescent patients and collected no early post-infection timepoints.

At the end of around 11 days of culture, CD4+ T cells were isolated. Comment on this clone: Its antigen is undetermined.

Produced via immunoSEQ multiplex PCR; TCRdb's table is partial and in-frame only. The sample consists of around 40,000 clones, 65% to 70% of them appearing once. CDR1 and CDR2 (germline): MGHRA, YSYEKL. V lost 4 bases and J lost 4; bases outside the gene matches: 3. This CDR3 comprises 16 residues. This sample comprised CD4+ T cells from PBMCs cultured without peptide, obtained before COVID-19 vaccination. The clonotype comes from a human donor who received a COVID-19 vaccine. The chain recombines TRBV4-1 with TRBJ2-3; 15 nucleotides align to TRBD2. The CDR3: CASSRGLAGGADTQYF. The CDR3 DNA reads as TGCGCCAGCAGCCGTGGACTAGCGGGAGGGGCAGATACGCAGTATTTT.